This T cell receptor (beta chain) stems from a study of CD8+CD57+ T cells in acquired aplastic anemia. For the study at large: Recorded DNA amounts for sorted CD4+ and CD8+ cells had an average of about 3.5 ug.

This CDR3 spans 16 amino acids. Germline V gives CDR1 ENHRY, CDR2 SYGVKD. V dropped 8 bases and J dropped 4 bases, with 23 bases sitting between them. Whole-study results and caveats: Patients and controls shared under 30 CD8+ CDR3 sequences, highly expressed in patients. Any difference that existed in CD8+ Simpson's diversity between patients and controls was not significant.

This clonotype was seen a handful of times. The antigen remains unidentified. Genomic DNA was employed as the template in profiling TCR beta VDJ and CDR3. Each CDR3 protein is one row after TCRdb ran MiXCR on the reads. The sample records some 98,000 distinct CDR3 sequences, around 70% being singletons. CD8+CD57+ cell expansion, shown by flow cytometry, had occurred in the patients selected for sequencing. Every patient was diagnosed with severe acquired aplastic anemia. The source material was sorted CD4+, CD8+, or CD8+CD57+ T cells (not recorded which) from PBMCs. The chain couples TRBV10-3 to TRBJ2-5; the D call may be TRBD1 or TRBD2 (6 bases each). The clonotype was recovered from a human donor with aplastic anemia. The CDR3 sequence is CAISGGTPGDGETQYF. The CDR3 DNA reads as TGTGCCATCTCGGGCGGGACACCGGGGGATGGAGAGACCCAGTACTTC.